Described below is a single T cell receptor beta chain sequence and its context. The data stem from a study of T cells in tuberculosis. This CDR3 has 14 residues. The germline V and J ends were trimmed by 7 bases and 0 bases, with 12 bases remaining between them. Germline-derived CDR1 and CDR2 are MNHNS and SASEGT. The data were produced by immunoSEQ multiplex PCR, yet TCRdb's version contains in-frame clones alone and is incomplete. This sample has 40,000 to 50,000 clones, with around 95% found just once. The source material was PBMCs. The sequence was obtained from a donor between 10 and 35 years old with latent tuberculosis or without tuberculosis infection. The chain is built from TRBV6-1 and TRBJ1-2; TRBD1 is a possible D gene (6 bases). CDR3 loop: CASTRQDTNYGYTF. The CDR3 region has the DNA TGTGCCAGCACAAGACAGGATACTAACTATGGCTACACCTTC.